A single sample gave rise to the 9 T cell receptor beta chains below, sequenced in a study of blood T cell repertoires in COVID-19. The protocol was immunoSEQ multiplex PCR, while the TCRdb copy is restricted to in-frame clones and leaves out a portion. Among about 340,000 clones listed, approximately 86% were seen once. Sequenced material: peripheral blood. Receptor source: a woman aged 55 to 70 with COVID-19, enrolled during active disease.

The chain carries TRBV10-3 and TRBJ2-7; 9 bases fit TRBD2. V gave up 7 bases and J gave up 5 bases; unmatched junction bases: 6. CDR1 ENHRY and CDR2 SYGVKD come from the germline V gene. The length of the CDR3 is 13 residues. The CDR3 DNA is TGTGCCATCATGCCTAGCGGGGTCCACGAGCAGTACTTC. Translated, it gives CAIMPSGVHEQYF.

The rearrangement uses TRBV9 and TRBJ2-7; TRBD1 matches at 9 bases. CDR3 length equals 15 residues. From germline, CDR1 is SGDLS and CDR2 YYNGEE. Losses at the gene ends were 3 bases for V and 5 bases for J; bases not matched to a gene: 9. In nucleotides, the CDR3 is TGTGCCAGCAGCGGCCGGGACAGGGACATCCACGAGCAGTACTTC. Translated, it gives CASSGRDRDIHEQYF.

The rearrangement uses TRBV4-3 and TRBJ1-2, with D perhaps TRBD1 (5 bases). Germline V gene data show CDR1 as LGHNA and CDR2 as YSLEER. With 0 bases removed from V and 5 bases from J, the gap between germline ends came to 13 bases. This CDR3 has 15 residues. The CDR3 region has the DNA TGCGCCAGCAGCCAAGACGGAGGGGTCACTTATGGCTACACCTTC. Protein: CASSQDGGVTYGYTF.

V usage is TRBV19 and J usage is TRBJ2-7, with TRBD2 identical over 14 bases. Germline V lookup: CDR1 LNHDA, CDR2 SQIVND (reference sequence). The CDR3 length is 18 residues. The V segment lost 2 bases and the J segment 3 bases; nucleotides outside the gene matches: 9. The CDR3, as DNA: TGTGCCAGTAGTATACAGGGACTAGCGGGGGACCGAAGCTACGAGCAGTACTTC. Translated, it gives CASSIQGLAGDRSYEQYF.

V and J are TRBV9 and TRBJ1-3; 8 bases align to TRBD1. Germline V lookup: CDR1 SGDLS, CDR2 YYNGEE. V shed 0 bases and J 7 bases; nucleotides not matched to a gene: 3. CDR3 length equals 14 residues. The CDR3 bases are TGTGCCAGCAGCGTAGTGTCAGGGGGCAACACCATATATTTT. The encoded protein is CASSVVSGGNTIYF. The variable domain in full, with the rest retrieved from reference TRBV9 and TRBJ1-3, is DSGVTQTPKHLITATGQRVTLRCSPRSGDLSVYWYQQSLDQGLQFLIQYYNGEERAKGNILERFSAQQFPDLHSELNLSSLELGDSALYFCASSVVSGGNTIYFGEGSWLTVV.

As to this clone: Other DNA sequences in the same sample also yield this CDR3. This chain links TRBV27 with TRBJ1-5; D gene uncertain. The CDR3 consists of 13 residues. V shed 3 bases and J shed 2 bases, with 5 bases lying between them. Germline CDR1 reads MNHEY; CDR2 reads SMNVEV (reference sequence). This CDR3 reads CASSFSGNQPQHF. The CDR3 nucleotides read TGTGCCAGCAGTTTCTCGGGCAATCAGCCCCAGCATTTT.

The V gene is TRBV19, the J gene TRBJ1-2, with D unclear. Germline assignment: CDR1 LNHDA and CDR2 SQIVND (reference sequence). Trimming removed 6 bases from V and 8 bases from J, with 16 bases in between. The CDR3 is 13 residues long. The CDR3 nucleotides read TGTGCCAGTAGCCAAAGCGGATTATACGGCTACACCTTC. Its protein is CASSQSGLYGYTF. Combining the CDR3 with reference TRBV19 and TRBJ1-2 gives the whole variable domain DGGITQSPKYLFRKEGQNVTLSCEQNLNHDAMYWYRQDPGQGLRLIYYSQIVNDFQKGDIAEGYSVSREKKESFPLTVTSAQKNPTAFYLCASSQSGLYGYTFGSGTRLTVV.

The genes are TRBV20-1 and TRBJ2-7; 13 bases align to TRBD2. CDR3 length equals 17 residues. CDR1 is DFQATT, CDR2 SNEGSKA, per germline (reference sequence). V trimming: 3 bases; J trimming: 2 bases; junction bases outside the gene matches: 10. The CDR3 here is CSASKTSGGQSAYEQYF. CDR3 nucleotide sequence: TGCAGTGCTAGTAAGACTAGCGGGGGGCAATCCGCCTACGAGCAGTACTTC.

The chain uses TRBV7-2 and TRBJ1-2, with 7 nucleotides matching TRBD1. The CDR3 has 15 amino acids. Germline V lookup: CDR1 SGHTA, CDR2 FQGNSA. Trimming cost V 3 bases and J 4 bases; bases outside gene matches: 8. In DNA form, the CDR3 reads TGTGCCAGCAGCTTTAGTCCAGGGGGAGCCTATGGCTACACCTTC. This encodes CASSFSPGGAYGYTF.